Presented here are 10 T cell receptor beta chains from one specimen sequenced in a study of shared clonotypes between healthy human individuals. The method was immunoSEQ multiplex PCR; TCRdb's version includes in-frame clones alone and lacks a portion of them. The sample has roughly 650,000 clones; around 97% are singletons. Sequencing was performed on naive CD4+ T cells sorted from blood. Subset meaning: CD45RA+ positively selected. The receptor source for this set is a woman aged 25 to 39 in good health.

The J gene is TRBJ1-1, the V gene TRBV10-3, with D possibly being TRBD1 (6 bases). V was trimmed by 11 bases and J by 2 bases, leaving 15 bases between them. Germline lookup yields CDR1 ENHRY and CDR2 SYGVKD. The CDR3 is 13 residues long. The CDR3 DNA sequence: TGTGCCTCCAGGGGCGTAATCAACACTGAAGCTTTCTTT. It is translated as CASRGVINTEAFF.

This sequence joins TRBV28 and TRBJ1-3; TRBD1 matches at 7 bases. V was pared by 2 bases and J by 3 bases, with 7 bases of the junction left unmatched. This CDR3 comprises 16 residues. Germline CDR1 MDHEN, CDR2 SYDVKM. This CDR3 is CASSLRHRGDGNTIYF. DNA of the CDR3: TGTGCCAGCAGTTTACGCCACAGGGGCGATGGAAACACCATATATTTT. Full variable domain (missing parts from reference TRBV28 and TRBJ1-3): DVKVTQSSRYLVKRTGEKVFLECVQDMDHENMFWYRQDPGLGLRLIYFSYDVKMKEKGDIPEGYSVSREKKERFSLILESASTNQTSMYLCASSLRHRGDGNTIYFGEGSWLTVV.

CDR3 sequence: CASSSQGVGLFGYTF. CDR3 sequence (DNA): TGTGCCAGCAGCTCGCAGGGGGTAGGGCTCTTCGGCTACACCTTC. The chain couples TRBV5-5 to TRBJ1-2, with 7 positions matching TRBD1. The CDR3 length is 15 residues. Germline V CDR1 and CDR2: SGHKS, YYEKEE (reference sequence). With 3 bases clipped from V and 8 bases from J, the junction kept 13 bases outside the gene matches.

The chain employs TRBV5-1 and TRBJ1-6; TRBD1 matches at 9 bases. V lost 3 bases, J lost 7 bases, and 5 bases stayed unmatched. CDR3 size: 15 residues. CDR1 is SGHRS and CDR2 is YFSETQ in the germline V gene. In DNA, the CDR3 is TGCGCCAGCAGCTGGGCGGGACAGGGCAATTCACCCCTCCACTTT. It is translated as CASSWAGQGNSPLHF.

In regard to this clone: Other DNA sequences of this sample code for an identical CDR3. The chain links TRBV29-1 to TRBJ1-2; no definite D call. Germline V gene lookup returns CDR1 SQVTM and CDR2 ANQGSEA. This CDR3 has 9 residues. V lost 7 bases, J lost 4 bases, and 4 bases lay in between. DNA of the CDR3: TGCAGCGCTGGCTATGGCTACACCTTC. Its translation is CSAGYGYTF. The full variable domain, in which reference TRBV29-1 and TRBJ1-2 provide the parts outside the CDR3, is SAVISQKPSRDICQRGTSLTIQCQVDSQVTMMFWYRQQPGQSLTLIATANQGSEATYESGFVIDKFPISRPNLTFSTLTVSNMSPEDSSIYLCSAGYGYTFGSGTRLTVV.

V usage is TRBV29-1 and J usage is TRBJ2-5, with D possibly TRBD1 on 6 matching bases. V lost 5 bases and J 2 bases, leaving 21 bases between the germline ends. Germline CDR1 SQVTM, CDR2 ANQGSEA. The CDR3 totals 16 residues. The CDR3 here is CSVKGEQRGRQETQYF. The CDR3 DNA reads TGCAGCGTTAAGGGGGAGCAGAGAGGTCGGCAAGAGACCCAGTACTTC.

The V gene is TRBV18, the J gene TRBJ1-1; D is perhaps TRBD1 (5 bases). The CDR3 has 13 residues. Germline CDR1 is KGHSH and CDR2 is LQKENI. V dropped 2 bases and J dropped 4 bases, with 8 bases sitting between them. In DNA form, the CDR3 reads TGTGCCAGCTCACCAGGGGCCGGCACTGAAGCTTTCTTT. Translated: CASSPGAGTEAFF.

This clone was seen a single time. J is TRBJ1-5 and V is TRBV6-6; 7 bases are a match to TRBD1. Per germline, CDR1 MNHNY and CDR2 SVGAGI (reference sequence). V shed 0 bases and J 6 bases; nucleotides not matched to a gene: 8. CDR3 length: 16 amino acids. The CDR3 coding sequence is TGTGCCAGCAGTTACTCGACAGGGTTGCAGTTTCAGCCCCAGCATTTT. This gives the protein CASSYSTGLQFQPQHF.

V usage is TRBV28 and J usage is TRBJ2-1; the D gene could be TRBD1 or TRBD2 (5 bases each). V dropped 4 bases and J dropped 6 bases, with 16 bases sitting between them. Looked up from germline, CDR1 is MDHEN and CDR2 is SYDVKM. CDR3 length: 15 residues. CDR3 region: CASSSMRGGSNEQFF. The CDR3 coding sequence is TGTGCCAGCAGTTCGATGAGGGGTGGCTCCAATGAGCAGTTCTTC.

The rearrangement joins TRBV4-1 to TRBJ2-7; D may be TRBD2 (5 bases). Germline values: CDR1 MGHRA, CDR2 YSYEKL. V was clipped by 1 base and J by 1 base, with 11 bases between them. The CDR3 covers 15 residues. For the CDR3, the DNA is TGCGCCAGCAGCCAAGGCCCGGGGTTTTCCTACGAGCAGTACTTC. Its translation is CASSQGPGFSYEQYF.